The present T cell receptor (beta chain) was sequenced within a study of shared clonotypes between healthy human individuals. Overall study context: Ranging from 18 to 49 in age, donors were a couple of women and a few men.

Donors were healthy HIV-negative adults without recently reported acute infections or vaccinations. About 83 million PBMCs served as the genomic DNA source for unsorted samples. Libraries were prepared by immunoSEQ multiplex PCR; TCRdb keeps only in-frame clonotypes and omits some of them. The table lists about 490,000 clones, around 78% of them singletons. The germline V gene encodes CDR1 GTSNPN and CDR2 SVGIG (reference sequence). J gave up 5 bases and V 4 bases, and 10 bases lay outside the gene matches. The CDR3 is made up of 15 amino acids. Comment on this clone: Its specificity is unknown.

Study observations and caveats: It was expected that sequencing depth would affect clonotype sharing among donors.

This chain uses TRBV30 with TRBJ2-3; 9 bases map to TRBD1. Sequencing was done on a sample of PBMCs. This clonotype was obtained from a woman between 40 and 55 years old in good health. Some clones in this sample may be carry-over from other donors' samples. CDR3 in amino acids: CAWNLQGASEDTQYF. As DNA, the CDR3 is TGTGCCTGGAACCTACAGGGGGCGTCGGAAGATACGCAGTATTTT.